The following is a TCR beta chain sequence with its context. In the original processing: Reference gene primer amplification gave estimated nucleated cell counts. The method was immunoSEQ multiplex PCR; TCRdb's version includes in-frame clones alone and lacks a portion of them. D and trimming come from the DNA, and the V and J calls and clone size come from that table. The sample has roughly 140,000 clones, 75% to 85% seen once. This entry comes from a study of blood T cell repertoires in COVID-19. Background on the study: The origin of the acute and convalescent COVID-19 samples was the United States, Italy and Spain. In each case, the material was cDNA or gDNA derived from T cells, B-cell-depleted T cells, or PBMCs.

The germline CDR1 and CDR2 sequences are SNHLY and FYNNEI. This CDR3 has 11 amino acids. V lost 6 bases, J lost 8 bases, and 10 bases lay in between. The sequence derives from a man between 60 and 75 years old with acute or convalescent COVID-19. Sequences were obtained from peripheral blood. The chain combines TRBV2 with TRBJ1-1; possibly TRBD1 for D (6 bases). The CDR3 nucleotides are TGTGCCAGCAGAGAGGGGGGGGAAGCTTTCTTT. Its protein is CASREGGEAFF. Looking up the rest from reference TRBV2 and TRBJ1-1 gives the full variable domain: EPEVTQTPSHQVTQMGQEVILRCVPISNHLYFYWYRQILGQKVEFLVSFYNNEISEKSEIFDDQFSVERPDGSNFTLKIRSTKLEDSAMYFCASREGGEAFFGQGTRLTVV.